Listed below are T cell receptor beta chains from one sample, sequenced in a study of cytomegalovirus exposure and HLA in healthy donors. Method: immunoSEQ multiplex PCR; TCRdb's copy keeps in-frame clones and lacks some. The sample yields about 150,000 clones, 72% seen once. The sample taken for sequencing was PBMCs. The receptor set was obtained from a man aged 35-49 years in good health and CMV-seronegative. CDR3s include the opening cysteine and the closing phenylalanine or tryptophan. D genes are given only for firm matches. Clone size is stated in some rows and not others, as once, few, many or a class when expanded.

abundance,j_gene,v_gene,d_gene,len,CDR3aa,CDR3nt
-,TRBJ1-4,TRBV5-5,-,16,CASSPGPGVSNEKLFF,TGTGCCAGCAGCCCTGGACCGGGGGTATCTAATGAAAAACTGTTTTTT
-,TRBJ1-2,TRBV6-1,-,14,CASSEAAGDYGYTF,TGTGCCAGCAGTGAAGCGGCAGGGGACTATGGCTACACCTTC
-,TRBJ1-5,TRBV19,TRBD1,13,CASTQDRDQPQHF,TGTGCCAGTACCCAGGACAGGGATCAGCCCCAGCATTTT
-,TRBJ2-5,TRBV7-9,-,14,CASSPSAGGETQYF,TGTGCCAGCAGTCCCAGCGCTGGGGGCGAGACCCAGTACTTC
-,TRBJ2-5,TRBV2,-,12,CASSTGRVTQYF,TGTGCCAGCAGTACAGGGAGGGTGACCCAGTACTTC
-,TRBJ2-3,TRBV4-3,TRBD2,18,CASSQELLAGLSTDTQYF,TGCGCCAGCAGCCAAGAACTCCTAGCGGGTTTATCCACAGATACGCAGTATTTT
few,TRBJ1-2,TRBV4-3,TRBD1,15,CASSPQGNRGYGYTF,TGCGCCAGCAGCCCACAAGGGAACAGGGGGTATGGCTACACCTTC
-,TRBJ2-1,TRBV7-8,TRBD2,18,CASSLVTSGMQVDNEQFF,TGTGCCAGCAGCTTAGTGACTAGCGGGATGCAAGTAGACAATGAGCAGTTCTTC
-,TRBJ1-2,TRBV6-5,-,14,CASSYGSPGYGYTF,TGTGCCAGCAGTTACGGCAGCCCAGGGTATGGCTACACCTTC
few,TRBJ2-5,TRBV4-1,-,15,CASSQETSSFETQYF,TGCGCCAGCAGCCAAGAAACTAGTAGCTTTGAGACCCAGTACTTC
-,TRBJ1-1,TRBV5-1,TRBD1,15,CASSYSGQGLAEAFF,TGCGCCAGCAGTTATTCGGGACAGGGTCTAGCTGAAGCTTTCTTT
-,TRBJ1-1,TRBV19,TRBD1,15,CASSIDRGRYTEAFF,TGTGCCAGTAGCATCGACAGGGGGCGATACACTGAAGCTTTCTTT
-,TRBJ2-2,TRBV6-5,-,13,CASSLKASGELFF,TGTGCCAGCAGTCTTAAAGCGAGCGGGGAGCTGTTTTTT
-,TRBJ2-2,TRBV5-1,TRBD2,14,CASSQGLASGELFF,TGCGCCAGCAGCCAGGGACTAGCATCTGGGGAGCTGTTTTTT
-,TRBJ1-3,TRBV4-1,-,18,CASSQDFVGVFTGNTIYF,TGCGCCAGCAGCCAAGATTTCGTCGGGGTGTTTACTGGAAACACCATATATTTT
-,TRBJ2-7,TRBV19,-,14,CASSIEGGTYEQYF,TGTGCCAGTAGTATAGAAGGCGGAACCTACGAGCAGTACTTC
few,TRBJ1-1,TRBV6-1,-,13,CASARQENTEAFF,TGTGCCAGCGCCCGACAGGAGAACACTGAAGCTTTCTTT
-,TRBJ2-7,TRBV30,TRBD2,14,CAWGTGTGGYEQYF,TGTGCCTGGGGGACCGGGACGGGGGGCTACGAGCAGTACTTC
-,TRBJ2-3,TRBV5-4,TRBD1,16,CASSSQLGQGPDTQYF,TGTGCCAGCAGCTCCCAATTGGGACAGGGCCCAGATACGCAGTATTTT
-,TRBJ2-1,TRBV7-2,-,13,CASSHSGNNEQFF,TGTGCCAGCAGCCATAGCGGCAACAATGAGCAGTTCTTC
-,TRBJ2-3,TRBV11-2,TRBD2,16,CASSLEGGLLTDTQYF,TGTGCCAGCAGCTTAGAGGGGGGACTATTAACAGATACGCAGTATTTT
few,TRBJ2-3,TRBV14,-,14,CASSRALDADTQYF,TGTGCCAGCAGCCGCGCTCTAGACGCAGATACGCAGTATTTT
-,TRBJ2-7,TRBV18,-,13,CASSPTVSYEQYF,TGTGCCAGCTCACCGACAGTGAGCTACGAGCAGTACTTC
-,TRBJ1-2,TRBV4-1,-,17,CASSPHGGTEGRYGYTF,TGCGCCAGCAGCCCCCACGGGGGGACGGAAGGACGCTATGGCTACACCTTC
-,TRBJ1-2,TRBV7-9,-,13,CASVGGESYGYTF,TGTGCCAGCGTAGGGGGGGAATCTTATGGCTACACCTTC
few,TRBJ1-5,TRBV2,TRBD1,15,CASRRQGDGNQPQHF,TGTGCCAGCAGAAGACAGGGGGACGGCAATCAGCCCCAGCATTTT
-,TRBJ2-1,TRBV4-1,-,15,CASSQDGTLHNEQFF,TGCGCCAGCAGCCAAGATGGGACTTTGCACAATGAGCAGTTCTTC
-,TRBJ1-6,TRBV29-1,TRBD1,13,CSVGQGADSPLHF,TGCAGCGTTGGACAGGGCGCGGATTCACCCCTCCACTTT
-,TRBJ1-5,TRBV30,-,14,CAWSGTSFNQPQHF,TGTGCCTGGAGTGGGACAAGCTTTAATCAGCCCCAGCATTTT
-,TRBJ2-3,TRBV2,-,10,CASSQGIQYF,TGTGCCAGCTCGCAGGGAATTCAGTATTTT
-,TRBJ2-1,TRBV2,TRBD1,15,CASRMGQGEYNEQFF,TGTGCCAGCAGGATGGGGCAGGGGGAATACAATGAGCAGTTCTTC
-,TRBJ2-5,TRBV30,TRBD1,14,CAWSAGTGRETQYF,TGTGCCTGGAGCGCTGGGACAGGGCGTGAGACCCAGTACTTC
-,TRBJ2-1,TRBV7-9,TRBD2,15,CASSLGLAGRNEQFF,TGTGCCAGCAGCCTAGGACTAGCGGGACGGAATGAGCAGTTCTTC
-,TRBJ1-1,TRBV10-3,TRBD1,14,CAIQKGQGNTEAFF,TGTGCCATCCAGAAGGGACAGGGGAACACTGAAGCTTTCTTT
few,TRBJ2-7,TRBV11-3,TRBD2,12,CASRLSGGEQYF,TGTGCCAGCCGCCTGTCGGGAGGAGAGCAGTACTTC
-,TRBJ1-2,TRBV6-5,TRBD1,16,CASSYDRGYTFYGYTF,TGTGCCAGCAGTTACGACAGGGGGTATACGTTCTATGGCTACACCTTC
-,TRBJ1-5,TRBV6-6,TRBD1,12,CASRTGDQPQHF,TGTGCCAGCAGGACAGGGGATCAGCCCCAGCATTTT
-,TRBJ1-3,TRBV5-4,TRBD1,15,CASSSQGALGNTIYF,TGTGCCAGCAGCTCCCAGGGGGCTCTTGGAAACACCATATATTTT
-,TRBJ2-5,TRBV11-3,TRBD2,14,CASSRTSGRETQYF,TGTGCCAGCAGCCGGACTAGCGGCCGGGAGACCCAGTACTTC
-,TRBJ2-1,TRBV4-3,TRBD2,17,CASSQAYSSGRPNEQFF,TGCGCCAGCAGCCAAGCTTACTCTAGCGGGAGACCCAATGAGCAGTTCTTC
once,TRBJ2-1,TRBV6-1,-,15,CASSEQSEGYNEQFF,TGTGCCAGCAGTGAACAGTCGGAGGGGTACAATGAGCAGTTCTTC
-,TRBJ2-3,TRBV4-1,TRBD2,13,CASSPLGGGGVYF,TGCGCCAGCAGCCCCCTCGGGGGCGGGGGGGTGTATTTT
few,TRBJ2-5,TRBV6-1,-,15,CASSGRDWYQETQYF,TGTGCCAGCAGTGGCCGGGACTGGTACCAAGAGACCCAGTACTTC
once,TRBJ2-3,TRBV18,-,15,CASSLDDRITDTQYF,TGTGCCAGCTCCCTCGACGACAGAATCACAGATACGCAGTATTTT
-,TRBJ2-1,TRBV5-4,TRBD2,16,CASSLAERGDYNEQFF,TGTGCCAGCAGCTTGGCCGAGCGGGGGGACTACAATGAGCAGTTCTTC
few,TRBJ2-7,TRBV6-5,-,15,CASSYSGTRTYEQYF,TGTGCCAGCAGTTACTCAGGGACAAGGACCTACGAGCAGTACTTC
few,TRBJ2-5,TRBV5-4,TRBD2,13,CASSLDSGRTQYF,TGTGCCAGCAGCTTAGATAGCGGGAGGACCCAGTACTTC
-,TRBJ1-2,TRBV28,TRBD1,14,CASSGTGSNYGYTF,TGTGCCAGCAGTGGGACAGGGTCTAACTATGGCTACACCTTC
-,TRBJ2-7,TRBV5-1,TRBD1,15,CASSTTGTGVYEQYF,TGCGCCAGCAGCACCACCGGGACAGGGGTCTACGAGCAGTACTTC
-,TRBJ2-5,TRBV29-1,-,13,CSVRQGNSHVQYF,TGCAGCGTTCGTCAGGGGAATAGTCACGTGCAGTACTTC
-,TRBJ2-1,TRBV30,TRBD2,14,CAWSVGGARDEQFF,TGTGCCTGGAGTGTGGGAGGGGCCCGGGATGAGCAGTTCTTC
-,TRBJ1-5,TRBV27,-,16,CASSSTGYNSNQPQHF,TGTGCCAGCAGCTCTACAGGGTACAATAGCAATCAGCCCCAGCATTTT
-,TRBJ2-7,TRBV2,TRBD2,14,CASSEGRSGREQYF,TGTGCCAGCAGTGAAGGGCGCTCCGGGAGGGAGCAGTACTTC
-,TRBJ2-5,TRBV6-6,-,12,CASSYSQETQYF,TGTGCCAGCAGTTACTCGCAGGAGACCCAGTACTTC
-,TRBJ2-3,TRBV18,-,14,CASSQRTATDTQYF,TGTGCCAGCTCACAACGGACAGCCACAGATACGCAGTATTTT